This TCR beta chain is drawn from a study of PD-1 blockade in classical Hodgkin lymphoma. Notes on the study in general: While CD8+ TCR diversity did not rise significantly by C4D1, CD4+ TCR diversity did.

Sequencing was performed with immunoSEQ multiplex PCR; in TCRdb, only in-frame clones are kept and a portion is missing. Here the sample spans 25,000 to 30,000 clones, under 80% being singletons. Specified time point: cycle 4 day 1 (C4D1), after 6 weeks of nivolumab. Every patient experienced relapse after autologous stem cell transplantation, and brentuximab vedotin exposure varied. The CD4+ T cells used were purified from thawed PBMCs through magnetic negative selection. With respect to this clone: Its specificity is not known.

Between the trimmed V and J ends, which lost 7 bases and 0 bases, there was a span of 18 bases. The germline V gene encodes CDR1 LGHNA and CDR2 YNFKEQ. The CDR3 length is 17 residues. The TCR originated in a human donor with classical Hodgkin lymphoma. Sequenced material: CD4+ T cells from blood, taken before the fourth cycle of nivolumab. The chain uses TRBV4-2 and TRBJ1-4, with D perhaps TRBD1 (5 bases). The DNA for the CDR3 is TGTGCCAGCACCCCCGGTCAGGGCAGCTCAACTAATGAAAAACTGTTTTTT. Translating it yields CASTPGQGSSTNEKLFF.